A selection of T cell receptor beta chains follows, all from one sample in a study of shared clonotypes between healthy human individuals. Profiled with immunoSEQ multiplex PCR; TCRdb holds only in-frame clones, not every one. Among about 2 million clones listed, roughly 95% were seen once. The material sequenced was naive CD8+ T cells sorted from blood. The receptor source for this set is a man in his late teens or twenties in good health. Both conserved end residues are part of each CDR3. A D gene is named only where the DNA matches it firmly. Expanded clones get a size class; other rows say once, few or many, or leave the size out.

V: TRBV11-2
length: 18
size: once
J: TRBJ2-7
D: TRBD2
CDR3: CASSSPLGAGGLSYEQYF
DNA: TGTGCCAGCAGCTCCCCCCTGGGAGCGGGAGGCCTCTCCTACGAGCAGTACTTC

V: TRBV27
length: 14
size: -
J: TRBJ2-5
D: -
CDR3: CASSLSPDQETQYF
DNA: TGTGCCAGCAGCCTCTCGCCGGACCAAGAGACCCAGTACTTC

V: TRBV2
length: 13
size: -
J: TRBJ1-1
D: -
CDR3: CASSSGARLEAFF
DNA: TGTGCCAGCAGTTCGGGGGCCCGCTTGGAAGCTTTCTTT

V: TRBV5-1
length: 16
size: -
J: TRBJ1-1
D: -
CDR3: CASSRNRDAGISEAFF
DNA: TGCGCCAGCAGCCGGAACCGGGACGCCGGGATTAGTGAAGCTTTCTTT

V: TRBV4-1
length: 18
size: -
J: TRBJ2-7
D: -
CDR3: CASSQESLTGFISYEQYF
DNA: TGCGCCAGCAGCCAAGAGTCCTTAACAGGCTTCATCTCCTACGAGCAGTACTTC

V: TRBV6-5
length: 11
size: -
J: TRBJ2-3
D: -
CDR3: CASMEADTQYF
DNA: TGTGCCAGCATGGAGGCAGATACGCAGTATTTT

V: TRBV4-1
length: 16
size: -
J: TRBJ1-2
D: TRBD1
CDR3: CASSQGTGLLDYGYTF
DNA: TGCGCCAGCAGCCAAGGGACAGGTCTACTTGACTATGGCTACACCTTC

V: TRBV4-3
length: 16
size: -
J: TRBJ2-6
D: TRBD1
CDR3: CASSQAYRGEDNVLTF
DNA: TGCGCCAGCAGCCAAGCCTACAGGGGGGAGGACAACGTCCTGACTTTC

V: TRBV7-2
length: 14
size: -
J: TRBJ2-5
D: -
CDR3: CASSLYQFQETQYF
DNA: TGTGCCAGCAGCTTATACCAATTCCAAGAGACCCAGTACTTC

V: TRBV6-1
length: 16
size: -
J: TRBJ2-5
D: TRBD2
CDR3: CASSQGTSGVRETQYF
DNA: TGTGCCAGCAGTCAAGGGACTAGCGGGGTACGGGAGACCCAGTACTTC

V: TRBV11-2
length: 14
size: -
J: TRBJ2-7
D: -
CDR3: CASSLMEGSYEQYF
DNA: TGTGCCAGCAGTCTCATGGAGGGGTCCTACGAGCAGTACTTC

V: TRBV5-6
length: 16
size: -
J: TRBJ2-3
D: -
CDR3: CASSFVGEGGTDTQYF
DNA: TGTGCCAGCAGCTTTGTCGGGGAGGGGGGCACAGATACGCAGTATTTT

V: TRBV5-1
length: 15
size: -
J: TRBJ2-1
D: -
CDR3: CASSLDLRPGNEQFF
DNA: TGCGCCAGCAGCTTGGATTTACGACCGGGCAATGAGCAGTTCTTC

V: TRBV6-5
length: 14
size: -
J: TRBJ2-1
D: -
CDR3: CASSYSPGHAIRFF
DNA: TGTGCCAGCAGTTACTCTCCGGGACATGCCATTCGGTTCTTC

V: TRBV28
length: 17
size: -
J: TRBJ2-1
D: TRBD2
CDR3: CASSLLAGGPHNNEQFF
DNA: TGTGCCAGCAGTTTACTAGCGGGGGGCCCCCATAACAATGAGCAGTTCTTC

V: TRBV4-1
length: 14
size: -
J: TRBJ1-1
D: TRBD1
CDR3: CASSQGTGETEAFF
DNA: TGCGCCAGCAGCCAGGGGACAGGGGAGACTGAAGCTTTCTTT

V: TRBV9
length: 16
size: -
J: TRBJ2-3
D: TRBD2
CDR3: CASSTLAEISTDTQYF
DNA: TGTGCCAGCAGCACCCTAGCGGAGATTAGCACAGATACGCAGTATTTT